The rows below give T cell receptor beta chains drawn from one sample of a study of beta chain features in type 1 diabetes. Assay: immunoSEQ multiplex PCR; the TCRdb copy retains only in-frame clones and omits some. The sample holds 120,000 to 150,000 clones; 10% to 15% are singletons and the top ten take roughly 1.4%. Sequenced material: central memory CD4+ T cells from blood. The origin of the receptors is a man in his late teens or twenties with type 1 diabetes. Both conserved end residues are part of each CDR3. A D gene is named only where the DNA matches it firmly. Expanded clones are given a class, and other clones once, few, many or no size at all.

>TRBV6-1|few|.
CASSGPGEQPQHF
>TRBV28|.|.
CASSSMGFEAFF
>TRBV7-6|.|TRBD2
CASSPRSRFAGGQDTQYF
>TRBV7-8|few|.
CASSQGRGRETQYF
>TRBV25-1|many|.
CASKVRETQYF
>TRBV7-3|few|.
CASSYGSGTPGADTQYF
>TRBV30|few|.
CAWSPFQGTEAFF
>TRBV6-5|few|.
CASSLGSYEKLFF
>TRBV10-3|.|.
CAAQELRNTEAFF
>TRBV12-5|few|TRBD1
CASALQGVGTEAFF
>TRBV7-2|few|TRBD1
CASSMDRAGYTF
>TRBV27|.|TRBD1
CASRTARTGGEQYF
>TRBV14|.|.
CASSQDWGNTEAFF
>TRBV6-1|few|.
CASSDFEKLFF
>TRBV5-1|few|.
CASSLRDEETQYF
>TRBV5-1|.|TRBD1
CASSQYSWTGSHNEQFF
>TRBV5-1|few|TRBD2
CASSERTSGNEQFF
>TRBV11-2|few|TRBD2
CASSLDQGLIPLAKNIQYF
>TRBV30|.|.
CAGRESTDTQYF
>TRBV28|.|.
CASGQSYTF
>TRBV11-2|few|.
CASSPGQIRPYEQYF
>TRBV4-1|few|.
CASSPENGLAKNIQYF
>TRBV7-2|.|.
CASSLHSQGQGEQYF
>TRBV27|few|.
CASSFLIPGTGNYGYTF
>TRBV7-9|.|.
CASSASAGEQPQHF
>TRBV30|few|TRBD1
CAWSDRPDRGSYSNQPQHF
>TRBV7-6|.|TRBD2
CASSEGGSSYEQYF
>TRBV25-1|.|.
CASSGQFKGELFF
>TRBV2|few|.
CASTPGASSYEQYF
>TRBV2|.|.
CASSPPPGYTEAFF
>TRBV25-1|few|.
CASSGVVGTGELFF
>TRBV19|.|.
CASSIDQLPEQFF
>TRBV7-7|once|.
CASSLAGLSNTGELFF
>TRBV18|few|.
CASSSQGTEAFF
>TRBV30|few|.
CAWSHEGNQPQHF
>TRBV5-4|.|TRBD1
CASSVRDRGKNIQYF
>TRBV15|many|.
CATGREGNTIYF
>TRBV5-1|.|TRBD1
CASSTDWTGNTGELFF
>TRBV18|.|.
CASSSIGAGIYEQYF
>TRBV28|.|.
CASSLWVYNSPLHF
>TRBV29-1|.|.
CSVEDFVGGYTF